These 32 T cell receptor beta chains were sequenced from one sample in a study of T cells after yellow fever vaccination. One entry per CDR3 protein results from TCRdb running MiXCR on the 5' RACE reads. The data hold 90,000 to 130,000 distinct CDR3 sequences, with around 8% observed a single time. Sample: CD8+ T cells sorted from PBMCs, taken 45 days after the yellow fever booster vaccination. Receptors originate from a man aged 30 to 45 who received the YFV17D yellow fever vaccine.

The table lists this clonotype with many counts. The rearrangement links TRBV20-1 to TRBJ2-5, with D unresolved. Per germline, CDR1 DFQATT and CDR2 SNEGSKA (reference sequence). The CDR3 has 13 amino acids. Trimming stripped 0 bases from V and 5 bases from J, with 10 bases between. CDR3 region: CSARDTLAETQYF. In DNA, the CDR3 is TGCAGTGCTAGAGATACGCTGGCGGAGACCCAGTACTTC.

The chain employs TRBV7-2 and TRBJ2-7; 9 nucleotides align to TRBD2. V shed 5 bases, J shed 8 bases, and the junction held 4 bases outside the gene matches. Germline V CDR1 and CDR2: SGHTA, FQGNSA. The CDR3 is made up of 12 amino acids. Written as DNA, the CDR3 is TGTGCCAGCAGCATTAGCGGGAGCCAGCAGTACTTC. Translated, it gives CASSISGSQQYF. Using reference TRBV7-2 and TRBJ2-7 for the parts outside the CDR3, the full variable domain is GAGVSQSPSNKVTEKGKDVELRCDPISGHTALYWYRQSLGQGLEFLIYFQGNSAPDKSGLPSDRFSAERTGGSVSTLTIQRTQQEDSAVYLCASSISGSQQYFGPGTRLTVT.

This clonotype came up many times. V usage is TRBV24-1 and J usage is TRBJ2-5; weak D call: TRBD1 (5 bases). Trimming cost V 3 bases and J 0 bases, with 13 bases left between them. CDR3 size: 16 residues. Germline CDR1 and CDR2: KGHDR and SFDVKD. For the CDR3, the DNA is TGTGCCACCAGTGATGGACACCAGGGTTACCAAGAGACCCAGTACTTC. Translation: CATSDGHQGYQETQYF.

The sample holds many counts of this clonotype. The chain is built from TRBV14 and TRBJ1-1; no clear D gene. V lost 1 base, J lost 4 bases, and 10 bases lay in between. The CDR3 is 14 amino acids. Germline CDR1 and CDR2: SGHDN and FVKESK. CDR3 DNA: TGTGCCAGCAGCCAAGGGGAAGGGATCACTGAAGCTTTCTTT. Its protein product is CASSQGEGITEAFF.

This chain joins TRBV9 and TRBJ2-2; no firm D call. Deletions cut 4 bases from V and 1 base from J, with 20 bases between. Per the germline V gene, CDR1 is SGDLS and CDR2 is YYNGEE. The length of the CDR3 is 18 residues. The CDR3 protein is CASSPVLLETQNTGELFF. CDR3 bases: TGTGCCAGCAGCCCCGTTCTACTCGAGACACAGAACACCGGGGAGCTGTTTTTT.

This clonotype showed up many times. This chain connects TRBV6-4 to TRBJ2-2, with no clear D. Germline V gene lookup returns CDR1 MRHNA and CDR2 SNTAGT. The CDR3 consists of 13 residues. Trimming left V 2 bases short and J 3 bases short, with 4 bases between. The CDR3 region has the DNA TGTGCCAGCAGTGACAGGGACACCGGGGAGCTGTTTTTT. It specifies CASSDRDTGELFF.

This clonotype was seen ten or more times. V gene TRBV5-1 combines with J gene TRBJ2-2, with D possibly being TRBD2 (6 bases). V was pared by 6 bases and J by 3 bases, with 15 bases between. The CDR3 loop spans 15 amino acids. CDR1 and CDR2 from the germline V gene are SGHRS and YFSETQ. The CDR3 protein is CASNSGRSDTGELFF. For the CDR3, the DNA is TGCGCCAGCAACTCAGGGAGGTCCGACACCGGGGAGCTGTTTTTT.

In its sample, this clonotype was seen many times. The rearrangement links TRBV7-2 to TRBJ2-2; the D gene is possibly TRBD1 (6 bases). Germline V gene sequence: CDR1 SGHTA, CDR2 FQGNSA. Trimming stripped 2 bases from V and 3 bases from J, with 13 bases between. The CDR3 loop spans 16 amino acids. CDR3 nucleotides: TGTGCCAGCAGCTTATCCCAGGGGCCCTACACCGGGGAGCTGTTTTTT. It specifies CASSLSQGPYTGELFF.

This clonotype was counted ten times or more. This chain connects TRBV7-2 to TRBJ2-7; perhaps D is TRBD1 or TRBD2 (6 bases each). V dropped 3 bases and J dropped 5 bases, with 8 bases sitting between them. The CDR3 contains 12 residues. Germline CDR1 SGHTA, CDR2 FQGNSA. CDR3 amino acids: CASSFGGHEQYF. CDR3 coding DNA: TGTGCCAGCAGCTTCGGGGGCCACGAGCAGTACTTC.

The table lists this clonotype with many counts. The chain joins TRBV20-1 to TRBJ2-1, with 8 bases fitting TRBD2. Germline loops: CDR1 DFQATT, CDR2 SNEGSKA (reference sequence). J gave up 7 bases and V 1 base, and 9 bases lay outside the gene matches. The CDR3 has 15 amino acids. CDR3 sequence (DNA): TGCAGTGCTAGAGGTCTAGCGGGCCATGAGAATGAGCAGTTCTTC. This gives the protein CSARGLAGHENEQFF.

This clonotype was picked up one time. V usage is TRBV11-2 and J usage is TRBJ2-7; 7 nucleotides align to TRBD2. CDR1 is SGHAT, CDR2 FQNNGV, per germline. The CDR3 runs to 18 residues. The V segment lost 1 base and the J segment 1 base; nucleotides outside the gene matches: 13. The CDR3 spells CASSLVGYGRIASYEQYF. The CDR3 DNA follows: TGTGCCAGCAGCTTAGTCGGATACGGGAGGATCGCGTCCTACGAGCAGTACTTC.

In its sample, this clonotype was seen many times. The J gene is TRBJ2-1, the V gene TRBV12-3 or TRBV12-4; D gene unclear. The length of the CDR3 is 12 residues. Deletions cut 4 bases from V and 3 bases from J, with 4 bases between. Written as DNA, the CDR3 is TGTGCCAGCAGTTCAGACTACAATGAGCAGTTCTTC. Protein sequence: CASSSDYNEQFF.

This clonotype showed up many times. This rearrangement joins TRBV10-2 to TRBJ1-1; D unresolved. Between the trimmed V and J ends, which lost 4 bases and 0 bases, there was a span of 12 bases. The V gene's germline CDR1 is WSHSY and CDR2 SAAADI. CDR3 length: 15 amino acids. The DNA of the CDR3 is TGCGCCAGCAGTGCCCTGCTTGCGGTGAACACTGAAGCTTTCTTT. Residues: CASSALLAVNTEAFF.

This clonotype was picked up many times. The chain uses TRBV5-6 and TRBJ1-2; no firm D call. Trimming left V 0 bases short and J 5 bases short, with 11 bases between. Germline V lookup: CDR1 SGHDT, CDR2 YYEEEE. The CDR3 length is 14 residues. This CDR3 is CASSLASGWYGYTF. For the CDR3, the DNA is TGTGCCAGCAGCTTGGCCTCGGGATGGTATGGCTACACCTTC.

The J gene is TRBJ2-7, the V gene TRBV30; D may correspond to TRBD1 or TRBD2 (5 bases each). Germline values: CDR1 GTSNPN, CDR2 SVGIG (reference sequence). The V end lost 3 bases, the J end lost 4 bases, and 10 bases lay between the germline ends. This CDR3 contains 12 residues. The CDR3 region has the DNA TGTGCCTGGAGCGGGACGCGGTACGAGCAGTACTTC. It translates to CAWSGTRYEQYF.

This sequence joins TRBV7-9 and TRBJ2-1; tentatively, D is TRBD2 (5 bases). The germline CDR1 and CDR2 sequences are SEHNR and FQNEAQ (reference sequence). The germline V and J ends were trimmed by 5 bases and 10 bases, with 9 bases remaining between them. The CDR3 has 11 amino acids. For the CDR3, the DNA is TGTGCCAGCAGCCAACTAGACGAGCAGTTCTTC. It yields the protein CASSQLDEQFF.

There are many counts of this clonotype. The CDR3: CASSEGTAKRDTQYF. CDR3 DNA: TGTGCCAGCTCTGAAGGGACGGCCAAAAGGGATACGCAGTATTTT. V gene TRBV6-1 combines with J gene TRBJ2-3, with D perhaps given as TRBD1 or TRBD2 (5 bases each). In germline, CDR1 is MNHNS, CDR2 SASEGT. CDR3 length: 15 amino acids. Trimming cost V 8 bases and J 6 bases, with 21 bases left between them.

This chain joins TRBV9 and TRBJ2-5, with D perhaps matching TRBD2 (5 bases). V lost 3 bases, J lost 5 bases, and 8 bases lay in between. The CDR3 spans 12 residues. Germline V lookup: CDR1 SGDLS, CDR2 YYNGEE. Here the CDR3 reads CASSGRSETQYF. The CDR3 nucleotides are TGTGCCAGCAGCGGGAGGAGCGAGACCCAGTACTTC. The variable domain in full, with the rest retrieved from reference TRBV9 and TRBJ2-5, is DSGVTQTPKHLITATGQRVTLRCSPRSGDLSVYWYQQSLDQGLQFLIQYYNGEERAKGNILERFSAQQFPDLHSELNLSSLELGDSALYFCASSGRSETQYFGPGTRLLVL.

This clonotype came up many times. The chain links TRBV7-9 to TRBJ2-3, with D unclear. Deletions cut 7 bases from V and 2 bases from J, with 10 bases between. CDR1 and CDR2 (germline): SEHNR, FQNEAQ (reference sequence). The CDR3 consists of 13 residues. CDR3 sequence reads: CASKRSDTDTQYF. The CDR3 nucleotides are TGTGCCAGCAAAAGGTCAGACACAGATACGCAGTATTTT.

Concerning this clonotype itself: A clone one base away is much larger, so this may be a read error. The rearrangement joins TRBV29-1 to TRBJ2-7; 11 positions agree with TRBD2. The germline V gene encodes CDR1 SQVTM and CDR2 ANQGSEA. J lost 4 bases, V lost 3 bases, and 2 bases had no gene match. The CDR3 is made up of 13 amino acids. The CDR3 coding sequence is TGCAGCGTTGAGACTAGCGGGGCTTACGAGCAGTACTTC. Encoded protein: CSVETSGAYEQYF.

This clonotype was detected ten times or more. The chain has TRBV4-2 and TRBJ2-3, with 8 nucleotides matching TRBD2. The CDR3 is made up of 17 amino acids. Trimming took 1 base from V and 8 from J; bases not matched to a gene: 14. The V gene's germline CDR1 is LGHNA and CDR2 YNFKEQ. The CDR3 DNA sequence: TGTGCCAGCAGCCAAGTCGAAGCGGGACTAGGAATAGGTACGCAGTATTTT. Translating it yields CASSQVEAGLGIGTQYF.

This clonotype has at least ten counts. The V call is TRBV12-5, the J call TRBJ2-1, with D unclear. CDR1 and CDR2 from the germline V gene are LGHNT and FRNRAP. This CDR3 is built from 14 residues. V was clipped by 1 base and J by 6 bases, with 10 bases between them. CDR3 sequence: CASGLAPAGNEQFF. The CDR3 region has the DNA TGTGCTAGTGGTTTGGCCCCGGCCGGCAATGAGCAGTTCTTC.

The sample holds many counts of this clonotype. The chain links TRBV6-5 to TRBJ2-7; perhaps TRBD1 as D (5 bases). The CDR3 length is 13 residues. The V end lost 2 bases, the J end lost 0 bases, and 5 bases lay between the germline ends. Germline values: CDR1 MNHEY, CDR2 SVGAGI. The CDR3 DNA reads TGTGCCAGCAGTTACACAGGCTCCTACGAGCAGTACTTC. Translating gives CASSYTGSYEQYF.

Only a few counts were recorded for this clonotype. The chain joins TRBV6-5 to TRBJ2-7, with 9 bases lining up with TRBD2. This CDR3 is 15 amino acids long. The germline CDR1 and CDR2 sequences are MNHEY and SVGAGI. V lost 1 base and J lost 7; bases outside the gene matches: 8. The CDR3 sequence is CASSYYWREGQEQYF. Written as DNA, the CDR3 is TGTGCCAGCAGTTACTATTGGCGGGAGGGCCAAGAGCAGTACTTC.

To note about this clonotype: This could be a read error, since a much larger clone is one nucleotide away. This CDR3 is missing its conserved last phenylalanine or tryptophan, likely due to a read error. The chain couples TRBV4-3 to TRBJ2-7; D is ambiguous. This CDR3 has 13 residues. V gave up 0 bases and J gave up 0 bases, with 3 bases separating them. Germline CDR1 LGHNA, CDR2 YSLEER. Here the CDR3 reads CASSQDASYEQYS. Written as DNA, the CDR3 is TGCGCCAGCAGCCAAGATGCCTCCTACGAGCAGTACTCC.

This clonotype has a handful of counts. The chain links TRBV20-1 to TRBJ2-3, with D maybe TRBD2 (6 bases). Germline lookup yields CDR1 DFQATT and CDR2 SNEGSKA (reference sequence). The ends were cut back, 3 bases at V and 1 base at J, with 17 bases in the middle. The CDR3 is made up of 16 amino acids. The CDR3 spells CSARNLEEGRTDTQYF. CDR3 in DNA: TGCAGTGCTAGGAATCTTGAGGAGGGACGCACAGATACGCAGTATTTT.

This clonotype has ten or more counts. The chain is built from TRBV20-1 and TRBJ2-7; D gene uncertain. Per germline, CDR1 DFQATT and CDR2 SNEGSKA (reference sequence). This CDR3 region has 13 residues. V shed 2 bases and J shed 5 bases, with 13 bases lying between them. Here the CDR3 reads CSARRPFLDEQYF. The CDR3 DNA sequence: TGCAGTGCTAGAAGGCCCTTCCTCGACGAGCAGTACTTC.

This sequence joins TRBV5-4 and TRBJ2-1; D unresolved. Germline CDR1 and CDR2: SGHNT and YYREEE (reference sequence). V lost 0 bases to trimming and J lost 4 bases, with 14 bases between them. The CDR3 has 16 amino acids. CDR3 amino acids: CASSLEARPPYNEQFF. CDR3 bases: TGTGCCAGCAGCTTGGAGGCGAGACCACCTTACAATGAGCAGTTCTTC. The full variable domain, completed using reference TRBV5-4 and TRBJ2-1, is ETGVTQSPTHLIKTRGQQVTLRCSSQSGHNTVSWYQQALGQGPQFIFQYYREEENGRGNFPPRFSGLQFPNYSSELNVNALELDDSALYLCASSLEARPPYNEQFFGPGTRLTVL.

This clonotype occurred many times. V gene TRBV7-9 combines with J gene TRBJ2-5; 9 positions agree with TRBD2. V dropped 5 bases and J dropped 1; count of bases not matched to a gene: 11. CDR3 length: 17 amino acids. CDR1 and CDR2 (germline): SEHNR, FQNEAQ (reference sequence). CDR3 region: CASSDDGLARAQETQYF. CDR3 sequence (DNA): TGTGCCAGCAGCGACGACGGACTAGCGAGGGCCCAAGAGACCCAGTACTTC.

This clonotype was observed at least ten times. CDR3 loop: CASLTQGDTQYF. CDR3 in DNA: TGTGCCAGCCTGACCCAAGGAGATACGCAGTATTTT. The V gene is TRBV27, the J gene TRBJ2-3; no clear D gene. The CDR3 has 12 residues. Germline V gives CDR1 MNHEY, CDR2 SMNVEV (reference sequence). Deletions cut 8 bases from V and 5 bases from J, with 11 bases between.

This clonotype was seen repeatedly, ten times or more. The chain couples TRBV7-6 to TRBJ2-2; D might be TRBD2 (6 bases). V gave up 4 bases and J gave up 3 bases, with 18 bases separating them. The CDR3 sequence is 17 residues long. Germline V gene sequence: CDR1 SGHVS, CDR2 FNYEAQ. The CDR3 spells CASSSTPSGTYTGELFF. The CDR3 DNA reads TGTGCCAGCAGCTCCACCCCCTCCGGGACTTACACCGGGGAGCTGTTTTTT.

This clonotype has at least ten counts. This chain links TRBV9 with TRBJ2-5, with TRBD2 matching 7 bases. The germline CDR1 and CDR2 sequences are SGDLS and YYNGEE. The CDR3 loop spans 16 amino acids. The J segment lost 5 bases and the V segment lost 0 bases, leaving 10 bases of the junction unmatched. CDR3 sequence (DNA): TGTGCCAGCAGCGTAGGGTGGGCTAGCGGCCCGGAGACCCAGTACTTC. Protein sequence: CASSVGWASGPETQYF. Based on the CDR3 plus reference TRBV9 and TRBJ2-5, the full variable domain is DSGVTQTPKHLITATGQRVTLRCSPRSGDLSVYWYQQSLDQGLQFLIQYYNGEERAKGNILERFSAQQFPDLHSELNLSSLELGDSALYFCASSVGWASGPETQYFGPGTRLLVL.